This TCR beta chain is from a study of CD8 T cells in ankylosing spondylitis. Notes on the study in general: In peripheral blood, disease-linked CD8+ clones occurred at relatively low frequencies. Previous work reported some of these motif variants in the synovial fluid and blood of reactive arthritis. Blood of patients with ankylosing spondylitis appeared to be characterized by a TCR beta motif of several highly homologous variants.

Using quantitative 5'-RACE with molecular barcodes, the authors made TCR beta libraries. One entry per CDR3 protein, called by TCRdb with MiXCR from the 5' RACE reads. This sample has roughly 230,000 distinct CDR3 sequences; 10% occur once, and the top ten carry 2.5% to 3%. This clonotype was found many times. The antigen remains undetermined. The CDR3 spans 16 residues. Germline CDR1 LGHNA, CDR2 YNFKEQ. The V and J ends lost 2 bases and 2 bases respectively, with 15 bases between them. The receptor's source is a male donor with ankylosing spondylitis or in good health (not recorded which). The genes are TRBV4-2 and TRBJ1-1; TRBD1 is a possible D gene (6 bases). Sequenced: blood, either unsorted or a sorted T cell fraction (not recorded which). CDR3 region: CASSQPGDTFNTEAFF. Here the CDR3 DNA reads TGTGCCAGCAGCCAACCAGGGGATACGTTCAACACTGAAGCTTTCTTT.